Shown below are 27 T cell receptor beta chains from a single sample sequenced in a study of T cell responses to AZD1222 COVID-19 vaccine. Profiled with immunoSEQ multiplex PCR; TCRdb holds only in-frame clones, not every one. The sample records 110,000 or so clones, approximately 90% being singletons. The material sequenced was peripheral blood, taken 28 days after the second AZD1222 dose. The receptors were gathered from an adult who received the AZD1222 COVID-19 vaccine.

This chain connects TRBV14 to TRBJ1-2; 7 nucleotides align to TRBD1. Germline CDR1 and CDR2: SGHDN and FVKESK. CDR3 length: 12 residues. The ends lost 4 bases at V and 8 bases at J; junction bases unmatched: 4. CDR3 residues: CASSRDRVGYTF. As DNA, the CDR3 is TGTGCCAGCAGCCGAGACAGGGTCGGCTACACCTTC.

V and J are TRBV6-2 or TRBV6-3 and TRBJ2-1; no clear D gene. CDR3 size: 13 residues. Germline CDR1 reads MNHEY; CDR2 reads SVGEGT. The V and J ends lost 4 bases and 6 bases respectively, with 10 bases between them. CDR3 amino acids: CASSWTLGNEQFF. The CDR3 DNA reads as TGTGCCAGCAGTTGGACCTTAGGCAATGAGCAGTTCTTC.

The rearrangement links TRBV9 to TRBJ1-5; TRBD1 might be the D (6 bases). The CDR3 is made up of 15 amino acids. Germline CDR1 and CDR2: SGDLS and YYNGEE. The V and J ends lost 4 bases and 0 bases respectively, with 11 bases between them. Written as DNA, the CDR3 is TGTGCCAGCAGCCCGTCGGGGGCTAGCAATCAGCCCCAGCATTTT. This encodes CASSPSGASNQPQHF.

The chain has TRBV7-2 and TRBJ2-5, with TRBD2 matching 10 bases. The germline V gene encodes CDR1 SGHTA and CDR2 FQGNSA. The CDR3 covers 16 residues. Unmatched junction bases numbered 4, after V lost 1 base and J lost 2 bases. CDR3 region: CASSLVAAGGQETQYF. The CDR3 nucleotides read TGTGCCAGCAGCTTAGTGGCAGCGGGGGGGCAAGAGACCCAGTACTTC.

The CDR3 sequence is CASNIRGNYEQYF. DNA of the CDR3: TGTGCCAGCAATATCAGGGGGAATTACGAGCAGTACTTC. The chain recombines TRBV28 with TRBJ2-7; TRBD1 aligns across 7 bases. Losses at the gene ends were 7 bases for V and 4 bases for J; bases not matched to a gene: 7. The germline V gene has CDR1 MDHEN and CDR2 SYDVKM. CDR3 length: 13 residues.

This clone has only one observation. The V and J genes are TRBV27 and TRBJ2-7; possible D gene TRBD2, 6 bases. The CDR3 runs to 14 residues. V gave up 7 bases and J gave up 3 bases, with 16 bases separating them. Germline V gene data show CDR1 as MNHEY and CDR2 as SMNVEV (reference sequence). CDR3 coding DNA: TGTGCCAGCAAACGGAACCGGGACTTCTACGAGCAGTACTTC. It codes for CASKRNRDFYEQYF.

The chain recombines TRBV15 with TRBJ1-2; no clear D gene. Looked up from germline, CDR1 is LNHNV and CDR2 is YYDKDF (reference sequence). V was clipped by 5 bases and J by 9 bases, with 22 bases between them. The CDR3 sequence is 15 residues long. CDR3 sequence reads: CATSLGGVVSRSYTF. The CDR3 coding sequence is TGTGCCACCAGCCTAGGTGGTGTCGTGTCTAGGAGCTACACCTTC. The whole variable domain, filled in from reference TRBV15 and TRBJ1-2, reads DAMVIQNPRYQVTQFGKPVTLSCSQTLNHNVMYWYQQKSSQAPKLLFHYYDKDFNNEADTPDNFQSRRPNTSFCFLDIRSPGLGDTAMYLCATSLGGVVSRSYTFGSGTRLTVV.

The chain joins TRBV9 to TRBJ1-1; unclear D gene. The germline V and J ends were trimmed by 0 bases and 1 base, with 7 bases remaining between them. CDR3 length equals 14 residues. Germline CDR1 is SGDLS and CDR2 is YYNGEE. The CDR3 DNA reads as TGTGCCAGCAGCGTAGTTTCCGGGAACACTGAAGCTTTCTTT. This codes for CASSVVSGNTEAFF.

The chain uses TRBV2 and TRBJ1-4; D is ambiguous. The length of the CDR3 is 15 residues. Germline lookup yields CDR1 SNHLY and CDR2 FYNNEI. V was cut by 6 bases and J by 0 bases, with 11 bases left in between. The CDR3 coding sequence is TGTGCCAGCAGACGCGGACCGTCAACTAATGAAAAACTGTTTTTT. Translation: CASRRGPSTNEKLFF. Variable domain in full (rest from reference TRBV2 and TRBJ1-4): EPEVTQTPSHQVTQMGQEVILRCVPISNHLYFYWYRQILGQKVEFLVSFYNNEISEKSEIFDDQFSVERPDGSNFTLKIRSTKLEDSAMYFCASRRGPSTNEKLFFGSGTQLSVL.

The CDR3 loop reads CASSKGRGYEQYF. CDR3 nucleotides: TGTGCCAGTAGTAAGGGCAGGGGGTACGAGCAGTACTTC. This sequence joins TRBV19 and TRBJ2-7; 7 nucleotides align to TRBD1. The germline gives CDR1 LNHDA, CDR2 SQIVND (reference sequence). Trimming removed 4 bases from V and 4 bases from J; junction bases left unmatched: 4. The CDR3 length is 13 residues.

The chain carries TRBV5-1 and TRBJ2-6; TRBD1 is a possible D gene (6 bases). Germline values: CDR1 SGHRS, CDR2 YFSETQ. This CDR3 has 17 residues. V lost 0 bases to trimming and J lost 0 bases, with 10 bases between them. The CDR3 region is CASSLGATGSGANVLTF. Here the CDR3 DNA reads TGCGCCAGCAGCTTGGGGGCGACAGGCTCTGGGGCCAACGTCCTGACTTTC.

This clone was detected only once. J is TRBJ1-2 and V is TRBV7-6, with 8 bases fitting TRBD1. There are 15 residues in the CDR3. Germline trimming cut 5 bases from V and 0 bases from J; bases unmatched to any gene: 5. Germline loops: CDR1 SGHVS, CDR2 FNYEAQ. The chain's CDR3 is CASSPQGGTNYGYTF. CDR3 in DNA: TGTGCCAGCAGCCCACAGGGGGGGACTAACTATGGCTACACCTTC.

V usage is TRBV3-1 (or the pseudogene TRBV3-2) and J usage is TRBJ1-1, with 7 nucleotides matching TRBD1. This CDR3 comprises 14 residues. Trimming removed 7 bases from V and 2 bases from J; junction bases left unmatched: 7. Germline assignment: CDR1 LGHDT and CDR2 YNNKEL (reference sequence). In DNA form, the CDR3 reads TGTGCCAGCACCACCGGGACAGCCAACACTGAAGCTTTCTTT. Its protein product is CASTTGTANTEAFF.

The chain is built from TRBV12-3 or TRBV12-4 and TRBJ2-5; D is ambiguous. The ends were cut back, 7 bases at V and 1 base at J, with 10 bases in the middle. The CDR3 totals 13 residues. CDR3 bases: TGTGCCAGCACCCTCGCCACCCAAGAGACCCAGTACTTC. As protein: CASTLATQETQYF.

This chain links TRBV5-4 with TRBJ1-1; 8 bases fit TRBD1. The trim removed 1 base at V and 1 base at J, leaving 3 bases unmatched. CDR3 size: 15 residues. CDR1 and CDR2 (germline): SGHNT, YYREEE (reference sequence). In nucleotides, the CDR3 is TGTGCCAGCAGCTTGCCCGACAGGGGGAACACTGAAGCTTTCTTT. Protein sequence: CASSLPDRGNTEAFF.

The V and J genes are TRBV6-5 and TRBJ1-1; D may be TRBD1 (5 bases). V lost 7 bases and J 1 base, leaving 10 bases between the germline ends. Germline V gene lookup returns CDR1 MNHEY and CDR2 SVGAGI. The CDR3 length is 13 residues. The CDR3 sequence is CASNSGRNTEAFF. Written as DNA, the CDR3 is TGTGCCAGCAATTCAGGGAGGAACACTGAAGCTTTCTTT.

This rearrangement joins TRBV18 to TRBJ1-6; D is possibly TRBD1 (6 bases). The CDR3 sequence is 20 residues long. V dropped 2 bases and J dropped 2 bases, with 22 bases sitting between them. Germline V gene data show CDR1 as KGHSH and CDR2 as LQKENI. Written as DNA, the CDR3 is TGTGCCAGCTCACCAGGAGTACAGGGTGCCTTCGACCCCTATAATTCACCCCTCCACTTT. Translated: CASSPGVQGAFDPYNSPLHF.

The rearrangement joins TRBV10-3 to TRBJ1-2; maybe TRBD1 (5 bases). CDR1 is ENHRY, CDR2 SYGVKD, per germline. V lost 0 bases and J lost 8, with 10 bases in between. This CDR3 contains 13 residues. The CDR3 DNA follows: TGTGCCATCAGTGAGTCGACGGGGGAGGGCTACACCTTC. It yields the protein CAISESTGEGYTF.

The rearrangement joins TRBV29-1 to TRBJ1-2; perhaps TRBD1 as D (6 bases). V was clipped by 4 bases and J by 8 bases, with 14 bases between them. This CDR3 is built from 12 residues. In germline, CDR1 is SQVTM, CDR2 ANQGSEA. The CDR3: CSVVNRDFGYTF. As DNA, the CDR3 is TGCAGCGTTGTCAACAGGGATTTCGGCTACACCTTC.

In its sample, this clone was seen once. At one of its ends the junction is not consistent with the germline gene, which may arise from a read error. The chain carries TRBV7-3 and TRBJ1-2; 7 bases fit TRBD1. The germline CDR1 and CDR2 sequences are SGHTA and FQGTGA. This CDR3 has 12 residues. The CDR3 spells CASSLVQGPLAF. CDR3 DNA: TGTGCCAGCAGCTTAGTACAGGGGCCATTGGCCTTC.

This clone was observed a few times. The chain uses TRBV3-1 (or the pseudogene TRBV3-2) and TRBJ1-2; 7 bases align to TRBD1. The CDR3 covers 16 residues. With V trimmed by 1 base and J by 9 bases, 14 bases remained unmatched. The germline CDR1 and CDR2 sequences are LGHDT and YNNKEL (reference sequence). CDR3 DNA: TGTGCCAGCAGCCAAGGAGCGACAGGGCTCTCTCTGAGCTACACCTTC. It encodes CASSQGATGLSLSYTF.

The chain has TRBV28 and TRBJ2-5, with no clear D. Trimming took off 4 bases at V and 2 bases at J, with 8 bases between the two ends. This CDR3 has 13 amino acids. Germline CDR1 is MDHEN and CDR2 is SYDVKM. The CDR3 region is CASSWRNQETQYF. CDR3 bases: TGTGCCAGCAGTTGGCGAAATCAAGAGACCCAGTACTTC.

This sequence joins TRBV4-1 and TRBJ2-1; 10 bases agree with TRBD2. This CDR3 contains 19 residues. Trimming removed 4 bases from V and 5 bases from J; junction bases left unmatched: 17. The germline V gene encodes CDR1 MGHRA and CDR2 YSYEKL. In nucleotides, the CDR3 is TGCGCCAGCAGCCCCTCCACAGGGTTCGCTAGCGGGGGAAACAATGAGCAGTTCTTC. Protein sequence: CASSPSTGFASGGNNEQFF.

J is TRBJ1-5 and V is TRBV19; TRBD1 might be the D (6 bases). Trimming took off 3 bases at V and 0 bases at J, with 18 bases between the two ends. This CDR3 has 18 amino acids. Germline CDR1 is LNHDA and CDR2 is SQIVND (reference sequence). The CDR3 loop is CASSITGAWDYSNQPQHF. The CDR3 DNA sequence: TGTGCCAGTAGTATCACGGGGGCCTGGGATTATAGCAATCAGCCCCAGCATTTT. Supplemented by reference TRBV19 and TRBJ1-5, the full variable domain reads DGGITQSPKYLFRKEGQNVTLSCEQNLNHDAMYWYRQDPGQGLRLIYYSQIVNDFQKGDIAEGYSVSREKKESFPLTVTSAQKNPTAFYLCASSITGAWDYSNQPQHFGDGTRLSIL.

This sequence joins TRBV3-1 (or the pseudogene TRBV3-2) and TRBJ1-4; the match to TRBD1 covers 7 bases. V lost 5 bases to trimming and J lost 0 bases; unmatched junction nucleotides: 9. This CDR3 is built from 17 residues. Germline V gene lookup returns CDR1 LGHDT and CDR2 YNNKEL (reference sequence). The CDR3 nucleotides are TGTGCCAGCAGCGCCATACAGGGGATTGCAACTAATGAAAAACTGTTTTTT. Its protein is CASSAIQGIATNEKLFF.

The CDR3 nucleotides are TGTGCCAGCAGCCCAAGAGGGCTACACTCCTCCTACAATGAGCAGTTCTTC. This gives the protein CASSPRGLHSSYNEQFF. The V and J genes are TRBV14 and TRBJ2-1; D might be TRBD2 (5 bases). Germline values: CDR1 SGHDN, CDR2 FVKESK. The CDR3 runs to 17 residues. V was trimmed by 4 bases and J by 0 bases, leaving 16 bases between them.

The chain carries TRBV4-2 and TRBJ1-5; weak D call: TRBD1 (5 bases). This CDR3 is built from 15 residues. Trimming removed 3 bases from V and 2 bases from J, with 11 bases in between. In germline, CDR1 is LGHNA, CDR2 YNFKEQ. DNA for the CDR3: TGTGCCAGCAGCCAGGGGCGGGCAGGCAATCAGCCCCAGCATTTT. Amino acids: CASSQGRAGNQPQHF.